This T cell receptor beta chain was captured in a study of identical twins. TCRdb re-called the 5' RACE reads through MiXCR, storing one row per CDR3 protein. The sample has around 960,000 distinct CDR3 sequences, more than 9% seen once. V was shortened by 3 bases and J by 5 bases, with 8 bases between the two germline ends. This CDR3 region has 12 residues. CDR1 and CDR2 (germline): SGDLS, YYNGEE. The same data also went into a second study, on yellow fever vaccine responses in identical twins.

The sequence derives from a woman between 18 and 29 years old in good health. The rearrangement links TRBV9 to TRBJ1-1; D gene unclear. Sequencing was done on a sample of PBMCs. The CDR3 bases are TGTGCCAGCAGCGGGTCTTCGACTGAAGCTTTCTTT. This sequence encodes CASSGSSTEAFF.